Ten or more counts support the clone carrying this TCR beta chain. What it binds is unknown. The data belong to a study of T cells in Graves' hyperthyroidism and ophthalmopathy. What was amplified from RNA transcripts were TCR beta CDR3 regions. HTBI primers were the set used in a first-round RT-PCR of the TCR CDR3. A single record per CDR3 protein comes from TCRdb applying MiXCR to the multiplex PCR reads. This sample has about 130,000 distinct CDR3 sequences; approximately 20% occur once, and the top ten carry about 67%. Study-wide findings and caveats: Blood shared most expanded thyroid clonotypes above 0.001.

The specimen sequenced was blood. This TCR was recovered from a woman between 45 and 65 years old with Graves' hyperthyroidism that later progressed to Graves' ophthalmopathy.

The CDR3 here is CASSFQGYDTEAFF. The DNA of the CDR3 is TGCGCCAGCAGCTTTCAGGGGTACGACACTGAAGCTTTCTTT. The chain joins TRBV5-1 to TRBJ1-1, with D tentatively TRBD1 (6 bases). From germline, CDR1 is SGHRS and CDR2 YFSETQ. The CDR3 is made up of 14 amino acids. V was trimmed by 2 bases and J by 3 bases, leaving 11 bases between them. The full variable domain, its missing parts supplied by reference TRBV5-1 and TRBJ1-1, is KAGVTQTPRYLIKTRGQQVTLSCSPISGHRSVSWYQQTPGQGLQFLFEYFSETQRNKGNFPGRFSGRQFSNSRSEMNVSTLELGDSALYLCASSFQGYDTEAFFGQGTRLTVV.